This record concerns one T cell receptor (beta chain) sequence. Its antigen is currently unknown. The sample comes from a study of cytomegalovirus exposure and HLA in healthy donors. Study-wide findings and caveats: There was a cluster of highly shared sequence variants that was likely a sequencing artifact.

60 Vbeta and 13 Jbeta primers were used in PCR. Repertoires were generated with immunoSEQ multiplex PCR, while TCRdb's copy carries only in-frame clones and drops some. The table includes some 100,000 clones, 55% to 75% detected once. CDR1 is SNHLY, CDR2 FYNNEI, per germline. Trimming took 6 bases from V and 4 from J; bases not matched to a gene: 3. The CDR3 is 12 residues long. Source material: PBMCs. The TCR originated in a woman in her forties or fifties in good health and CMV-seropositive. The chain combines TRBV2 with TRBJ2-7, with 7 positions matching TRBD1. The CDR3 reads CASSTGQYEQYF. DNA of the CDR3: TGTGCCAGCAGCACGGGACAGTACGAGCAGTACTTC.